The T cell receptor (beta chain) described here comes from a study of monozygotic twins with inflammatory bowel disease. The germline V gene encodes CDR1 LGHNA and CDR2 YSLEER. This CDR3 is 15 amino acids long. One entry per CDR3 protein, without DNA, is what TCRdb gives after re-calling the 5' RACE reads. There are nearly 450,000 distinct CDR3 sequences in the sample, with roughly 2.2% held by the top ten. The sequencing input was blood. This chain connects TRBV4-3 to TRBJ1-5. The sequence was obtained from a human donor with ulcerative colitis or Crohn's disease, or a healthy co-twin of an affected twin (not recorded which). The CDR3 sequence: CASSQERGTLEPQHF.